This T cell receptor beta chain was documented in a study of T cell responses to AZD1222 COVID-19 vaccine (dated by TCRdb to the early 2020s). Study-wide context: A total of 240 or so trial participants underwent TCR sequencing, of whom 207 had received two doses of AZD1222 and 26 had received two doses of the MenACWY control vaccine. Trial participants were enrolled by age into 18-55, 56-69 and 70-plus year subgroups, with roughly 160, 29 and 62 TCR-sequenced participants respectively.

The study at large found these results: Participants were mostly white British and included more females than males, and it was suggested by the authors that clonal diversity may have been underestimated. Conclusions about previously exposed vaccinees were limited because only five to seven AZD1222 recipients were SARS-CoV-2 seropositive at baseline. Because no samples from the day 14 peak response were available, repertoires could be characterized only after the peak T cell response. Reportedly, almost half of the unique spike-specific TCRs recognized epitopes lying outside the regions that are mutated in the B.1.351 and B.1.1.7 variants. A significant rise in spike-specific TCR breadth and depth was observed after two AZD1222 doses relative to day 0 and relative to MenACWY recipients. In the small 56-69-year group, the increase in depth fell short of significance, most likely because of low power. Vaccine-associated CD4 TCRs spanned the whole spike protein, with dominant responses in regions 160-218 and 743-854.

Explained via the paper, the time point label denotes: baseline before first vaccination. What this sample's treatment or condition label stands for: meningococcal conjugate vaccine given as trial control. The vaccinee samples were drawn from two UK trials, COV001 and COV002, one of which was a single-blind randomized controlled phase 2/3 trial testing AZD1222 (ChAdOx1 nCoV-19) in healthy adults. For TCRbeta chain sequencing, PBMC samples were collected from trial participants at day 0 and at day 28 after the second dose. The CDR3 regions of human TCRbeta chains were analyzed by immunosequencing. Per the original workflow: Repertoire TCRs were matched against a reference library of SARS-CoV-2-specific TCRs generated with the MIRA antigen-specificity platform. Breadth was defined as the fraction of unique TCRs that were SARS-CoV-2-associated, and depth was defined as the fraction of total T cells that were SARS-CoV-2-associated. Using the MIRA data, each spike-specific TCR was mapped to the spike region that the TCR reacts to and placed in a CD4 or CD8 class. Log10-transformed breadth and depth values were compared by one-way ANOVA with Sidak's multiple comparisons tests. TCRdb holds this immuneACCESS table with in-frame rearrangements only. Some clones are missing; in checked studies, unresolved V genes explain under half, and the rest has no known cause. D and trimming come from the DNA, and the V and J calls and clone size come from that table. Counted in this sample were roughly 160,000 clones; 92% of them appeared once. The top ten clonotypes cover about 4.6% of the sample.

The CDR3 has 15 amino acids, counting the end cysteine and phenylalanine. CDR3 DNA only is kept here, 45 bases in frame from base 1. The germline V gene (reference sequence) sets CDR1 to LNHDA and CDR2 to SQIVND. Cut back by 4 bases and 4 bases, the V and J ends lie 16 bases apart. As concerns this clone: The antigen this receptor binds is unknown. Qualities for individual bases were not recorded, and no much larger clone is one base off.

This TCR was recovered from an adult in good health. The starting material was peripheral blood, obtained on day 0 of MenACWY control vaccination. Recombination connected TRBV19 to TRBJ1-1; TRBD1 is a possible D gene, resting on 5 matching bases. The CDR3 protein: CASSTVVGVGTEAFF. The DNA sequence follows: TGTGCCAGTAGTACAGTTGTAGGGGTTGGCACTGAAGCTTTCTTT.